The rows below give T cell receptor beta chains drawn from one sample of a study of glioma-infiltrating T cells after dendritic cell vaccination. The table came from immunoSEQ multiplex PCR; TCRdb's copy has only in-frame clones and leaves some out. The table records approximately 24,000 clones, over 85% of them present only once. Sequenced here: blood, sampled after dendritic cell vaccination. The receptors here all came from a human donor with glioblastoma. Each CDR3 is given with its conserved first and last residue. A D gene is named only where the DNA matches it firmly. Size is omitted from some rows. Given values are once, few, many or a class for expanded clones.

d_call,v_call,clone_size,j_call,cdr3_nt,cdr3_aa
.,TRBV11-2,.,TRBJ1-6,TGTGCCAGCAGCTTACTCCCGACAGGATCCTATAATTCACCCCTCCACTTT,CASSLLPTGSYNSPLHF
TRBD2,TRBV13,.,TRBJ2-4,TGTGCCAGCAGCCCCTTAGCGGGGGGGGCCAAAAACATTCAGTACTTC,CASSPLAGGAKNIQYF
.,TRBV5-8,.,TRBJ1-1,TGTGCCAGCAGCTTTACAGGGACCCGGGACACTGAAGCTTTCTTT,CASSFTGTRDTEAFF
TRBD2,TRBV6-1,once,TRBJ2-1,TGTGCCAGCACGATAACGGGACTAGCCGACAATGAGCAGTTCTTC,CASTITGLADNEQFF
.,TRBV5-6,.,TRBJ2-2,TGTGCCAGCGGTCCGACTAACCCCGGGGAGCTGTTTTTT,CASGPTNPGELFF
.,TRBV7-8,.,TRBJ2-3,TGTGCCAGCAAAGGGGAAGGGCGGAGCACAGATACGCAGTATTTT,CASKGEGRSTDTQYF
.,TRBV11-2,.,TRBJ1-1,TGTGCCAGCAGCCGAGATCGGGGGGAAGCTTTCTTT,CASSRDRGEAFF
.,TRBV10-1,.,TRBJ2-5,TGCGCCAGCAGTGAGTCTTTGGGCAGTAAGACCCAGTACTTC,CASSESLGSKTQYF
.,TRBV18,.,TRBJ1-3,TGTGCCAGCTCACCACGGGGCGAGCCCGGAAACACCATATATTTT,CASSPRGEPGNTIYF
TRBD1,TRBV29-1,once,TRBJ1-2,TGCAGCGTTGAAGAAAGGGGCAAGGCCGACAGGGGGGGAGCTAACTATGGCTACACCTTC,CSVEERGKADRGGANYGYTF
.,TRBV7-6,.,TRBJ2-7,TGTGCCAGCAGCCCAGAGGGTCCCCGGGACAACTACGAGCAGTACTTC,CASSPEGPRDNYEQYF
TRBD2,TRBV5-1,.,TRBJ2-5,TGCGCCAGCAGCTACGGACTAGTGCGGCAAGAGACCCAGTACTTC,CASSYGLVRQETQYF
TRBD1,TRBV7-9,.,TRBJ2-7,TGTGCCAGCAGCAACTACCGGACAGGGAGGCACTACGAGCAGTACTTC,CASSNYRTGRHYEQYF
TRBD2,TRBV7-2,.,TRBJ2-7,TGTGCCAGCAGCCCCCCGGGAGGGACCTACGAGCAGTACTTC,CASSPPGGTYEQYF
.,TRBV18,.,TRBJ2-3,TGTGCCAGCTCACAGCGGACCGGCCGCGGGGCAGATACGCAGTATTTT,CASSQRTGRGADTQYF